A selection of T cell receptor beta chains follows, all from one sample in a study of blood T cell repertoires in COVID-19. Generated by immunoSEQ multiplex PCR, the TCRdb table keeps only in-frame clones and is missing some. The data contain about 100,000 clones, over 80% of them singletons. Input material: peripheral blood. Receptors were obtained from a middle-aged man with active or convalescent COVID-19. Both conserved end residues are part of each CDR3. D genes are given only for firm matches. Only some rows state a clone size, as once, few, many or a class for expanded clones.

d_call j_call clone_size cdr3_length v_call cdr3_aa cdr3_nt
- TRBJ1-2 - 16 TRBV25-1 CASSHPGTVLLQGYTF TGTGCCAGCAGCCACCCCGGAACAGTTTTGCTTCAAGGCTACACCTTC
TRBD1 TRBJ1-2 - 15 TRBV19 CASIGQGLSNYGYTF TGTGCCAGTATCGGACAGGGGTTATCTAACTATGGCTACACCTTC
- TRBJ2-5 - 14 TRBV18 CASSTVPPPETQYF TGTGCCAGCTCAACGGTTCCGCCCCCAGAGACCCAGTACTTC
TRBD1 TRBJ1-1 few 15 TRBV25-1 CASSEPGTGVTEAFF TGTGCCAGCAGTGAGCCCGGGACAGGGGTCACTGAAGCTTTCTTT
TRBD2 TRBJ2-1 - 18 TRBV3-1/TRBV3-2 CASSQDPVGLAGNNEQFF TGTGCCAGCAGCCAAGACCCTGTGGGGCTAGCGGGAAACAATGAGCAGTTCTTC
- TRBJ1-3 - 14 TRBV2 CASQEANSGNTIYF TGTGCCAGCCAAGAGGCCAACTCTGGAAACACCATATATTTT
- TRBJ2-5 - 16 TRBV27 CASSLGGGRDGETQYF TGTGCCAGCAGTTTAGGAGGGGGCAGGGACGGGGAGACCCAGTACTTC
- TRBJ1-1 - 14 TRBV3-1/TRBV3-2 CASSLLLMNTEAFF TGTGCCAGCAGCCTCCTCCTTATGAACACTGAAGCTTTCTTT
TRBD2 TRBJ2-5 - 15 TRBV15 CATSRDPAGGETQYF TGTGCCACCAGCAGAGATCCGGCGGGAGGAGAGACCCAGTACTTC
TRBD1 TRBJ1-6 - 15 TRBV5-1 CASRPGQEFNSPLHF TGCGCCAGCAGGCCCGGACAGGAATTTAATTCACCCCTCCACTTT
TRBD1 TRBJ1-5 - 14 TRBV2 CATSWGQSNQPQHF TGTGCCACCTCCTGGGGACAGAGCAATCAGCCCCAGCATTTT
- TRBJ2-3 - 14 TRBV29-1 CSVPGQGGTDTQYF TGCAGCGTTCCCGGCCAGGGGGGTACAGATACGCAGTATTTT
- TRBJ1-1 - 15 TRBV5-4 CASTPGTGQNTEAFF TGTGCCAGCACCCCCGGGACGGGACAGAACACTGAAGCTTTCTTT
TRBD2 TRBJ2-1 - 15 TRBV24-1 CATSDSGLGKGEQFF TGTGCCACCAGTGATTCTGGACTAGGAAAGGGTGAGCAGTTCTTC
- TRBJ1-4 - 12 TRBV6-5 CASSYSSEKLFF TGTGCCAGCAGTTACTCTAGTGAAAAACTGTTTTTT
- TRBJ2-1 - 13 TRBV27 CASRLSSYNEQFF TGTGCCAGCCGATTGAGCTCCTACAATGAGCAGTTCTTC
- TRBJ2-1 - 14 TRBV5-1 CASEAGQAIHEQFF TGCGCCAGCGAAGCGGGACAGGCTATTCATGAGCAGTTCTTC
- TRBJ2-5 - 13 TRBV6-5 CASRRVLEETQYF TGTGCCAGCAGGAGGGTCCTTGAAGAGACCCAGTACTTC
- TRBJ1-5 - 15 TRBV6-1 CASSEARHQNQPQHF TGTGCCAGCAGTGAAGCGAGACACCAGAATCAGCCCCAGCATTTT
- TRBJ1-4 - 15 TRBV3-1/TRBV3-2 CASSQVSGGDEKLFF TGTGCCAGCAGCCAAGTGAGTGGCGGGGATGAAAAACTGTTTTTT
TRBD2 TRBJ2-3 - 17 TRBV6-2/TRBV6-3 CASSYPWTSGRSDTQYF TGTGCCAGCAGTTACCCCTGGACTAGCGGGAGATCAGATACGCAGTATTTT
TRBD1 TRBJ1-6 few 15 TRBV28 CASITSGTVNSPLHF TGTGCCAGCATCACGTCGGGGACAGTCAATTCACCCCTCCACTTT
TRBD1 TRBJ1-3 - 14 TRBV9 CASSEDRGSNTIYF TGTGCCAGCAGCGAAGACAGGGGTTCAAACACCATATATTTT
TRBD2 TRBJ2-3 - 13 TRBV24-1 CATSTAGPSTQYF TGTGCCACCAGTACAGCGGGGCCCAGTACGCAGTATTTT
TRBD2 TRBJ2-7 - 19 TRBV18 CASSPVPGLAVPMGGEQYF TGTGCCAGCTCACCAGTTCCGGGACTAGCGGTCCCGATGGGGGGCGAGCAGTACTTC
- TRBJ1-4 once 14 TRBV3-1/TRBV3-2 CASSQDLGGEKLFF TGTGCCAGCAGCCAAGATTTGGGAGGAGAAAAACTGTTTTTT
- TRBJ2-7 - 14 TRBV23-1 CASSHPARGYEQYF TGCGCCAGCAGTCACCCCGCTAGGGGCTACGAGCAGTACTTC
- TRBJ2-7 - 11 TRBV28 CASSLKHEQYF TGTGCCAGCAGTTTAAAGCACGAGCAGTACTTC
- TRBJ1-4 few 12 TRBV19 CASSPQGDGLFF TGTGCCAGTAGTCCCCAGGGTGATGGTCTGTTTTTT
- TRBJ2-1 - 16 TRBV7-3 CASGGLYRSSYNEQFF TGTGCCAGCGGCGGCCTTTACAGGTCCTCCTACAATGAGCAGTTCTTC
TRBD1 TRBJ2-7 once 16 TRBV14 CASSVPSGQGSPEQYF TGTGCCAGCAGCGTCCCCAGCGGACAGGGAAGTCCCGAGCAGTACTTC
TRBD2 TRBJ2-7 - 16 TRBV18 CASSPRISGMDREQYF TGTGCCAGCTCACCAAGGATTAGCGGGATGGACCGGGAGCAGTACTTC